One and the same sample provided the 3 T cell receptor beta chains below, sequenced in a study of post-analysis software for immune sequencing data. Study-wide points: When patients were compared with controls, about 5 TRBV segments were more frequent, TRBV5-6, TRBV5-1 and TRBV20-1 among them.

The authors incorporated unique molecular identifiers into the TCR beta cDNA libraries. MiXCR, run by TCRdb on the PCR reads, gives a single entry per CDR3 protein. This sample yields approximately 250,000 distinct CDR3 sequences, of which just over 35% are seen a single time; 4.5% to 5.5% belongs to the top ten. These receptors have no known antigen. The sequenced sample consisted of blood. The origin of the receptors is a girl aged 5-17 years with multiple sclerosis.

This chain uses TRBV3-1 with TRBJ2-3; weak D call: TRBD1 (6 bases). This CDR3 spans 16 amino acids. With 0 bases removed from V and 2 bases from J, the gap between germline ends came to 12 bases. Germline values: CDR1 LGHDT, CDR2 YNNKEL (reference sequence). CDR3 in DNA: TGTGCCAGCAGCCAAGATCAGGGACAATTCACAGATACGCAGTATTTT. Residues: CASSQDQGQFTDTQYF.

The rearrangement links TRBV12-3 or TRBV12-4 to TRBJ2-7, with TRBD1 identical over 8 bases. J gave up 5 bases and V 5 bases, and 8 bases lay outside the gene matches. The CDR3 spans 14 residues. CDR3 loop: CASSGDRSRDEQYF. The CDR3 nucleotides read TGTGCCAGCAGTGGGGACAGGTCGCGGGACGAGCAGTACTTC.

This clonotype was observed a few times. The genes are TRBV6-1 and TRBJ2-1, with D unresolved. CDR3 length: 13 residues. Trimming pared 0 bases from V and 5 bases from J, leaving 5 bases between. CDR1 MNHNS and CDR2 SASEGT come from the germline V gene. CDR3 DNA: TGTGCCAGCAGTGAAGCTAGCCACAATGAGCAGTTCTTC. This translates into CASSEASHNEQFF.